Listed below are T cell receptor beta chains from one sample, sequenced in a study of blood T cell repertoires in COVID-19. Sequenced by immunoSEQ multiplex PCR; TCRdb stores in-frame clones only, minus some. The profile shows approximately 170,000 clones, approximately 79% of them singletons. The sequenced sample was peripheral blood. The receptor source for this set is a woman aged 45 to 65 with acute or convalescent COVID-19. The CDR3 runs from the conserved cysteine through the conserved F or W. Where a row states a size, it is once, few, many or the class of an expanded clone; other rows omit it.

v_call,clone_size,cdr3_aa
TRBV6-1,NA,CASSENEVRSYEQYF
TRBV19,NA,CASSISSGRDTQYF
TRBV28,NA,CASRTGQGYGYTF
TRBV3-1/TRBV3-2,NA,CASSQRGGKGYTF
TRBV14,NA,CASSSGQGSTEAFF
TRBV30,once,CAWRPGGGHNEQFF
TRBV11-2,NA,CASSLDARGPDTQYF
TRBV6-5,NA,CASIWTSYSPLHF
TRBV6-5,NA,CASTEIVENTEAFF
TRBV29-1,once,CSVSDRSRETQYF
TRBV5-1,NA,CASRPDRANSPLHF
TRBV5-5,NA,CASSFYRENTEAFF
TRBV24-1,NA,CATSDPPHDRLNGYTF
TRBV19,NA,CASSLTSIAKNIQYF
TRBV7-2,NA,CASSSRRDLGYEQYF
TRBV3-1/TRBV3-2,once,CASSLQGSGDTQYF
TRBV10-3,few,CAISESMGTGVYEQYF
TRBV6-5,NA,CASFSGRAPNEQFF
TRBV5-1,NA,CASSVPGQGVETQYF
TRBV2,NA,CASGGQSYEQYF
TRBV11-3,NA,CASSHGTGGTLTSAYNEQFF
TRBV11-2,NA,CASSTSGFHYEQYF
TRBV28,once,CATQGQQNTEAFF
TRBV20-1,NA,CSAGDRAQETQYF
TRBV18,NA,CASSPGTGSNQPQHF
TRBV25-1,NA,CASSGSSASFGNTIYF
TRBV28,NA,CASRFRASYNEQFF
TRBV28,NA,CASSSTDITRDIQYF
TRBV9,NA,CASSVGLGGYEQYF
TRBV28,NA,CASSFGKAGAVYNEQFF
TRBV30,NA,CAWSVSVAANEQFF
TRBV19,NA,CASSIGTGVHNEQFF
TRBV30,NA,CAWSVGTMGGYTF
TRBV19,NA,CASRNQAGGSYEQYF
TRBV9,NA,CASSKSAGPSYEQYF
TRBV29-1,NA,CSGGQGAGNTQYF
TRBV6-1,NA,CASSETGRPNTEAFF
TRBV3-1/TRBV3-2,NA,CASSQYGGGTDTQYF
TRBV3-1/TRBV3-2,NA,CASSPGQGNQPQHF
TRBV18,NA,CASSPLEDSYEQYF
TRBV30,NA,CAWSGTGEKLFF